Presented here are 32 T cell receptor beta chains from one specimen sequenced in a study of tumor and adjacent non-tumor tissue in lung cancer. A modified ARM-PCR protocol with three rounds of nested PCR amplified TCRbeta. From the multiplex PCR reads, TCRdb called clonotypes with MiXCR, one entry per CDR3 protein. There are fewer than 80,000 distinct CDR3 sequences in the sample; around 65% occur only once, and roughly 12% lies in the top ten. This sample's RNA came from whole unsorted tissue. Sequencing was done on a sample of lung tumor tissue. These receptors were collected from a woman aged 65 to 85 with non-small cell lung cancer.

In regard to this clonotype: One junction end does not reproduce the germline sequence, and a read error may be involved. The chain links TRBV6-5 to TRBJ2-7, with D perhaps matching TRBD2 (5 bases). The CDR3 is 16 amino acids. CDR1 and CDR2 (germline): MNHEY, SVGAGI. The CDR3, as DNA: TGTGCCAGCAGTTACTCTTCTAACGGGATTTCCTACGGGCAGTACTTC. The encoded protein is CASSYSSNGISYGQYF.

Regarding this clonotype: A junction end diverges from the germline sequence, so it may reflect a read error. The chain links TRBV4-1 to TRBJ1-1; no reliable D call. The V gene's germline CDR1 is MGHRA and CDR2 YSYEKL. This CDR3 has 13 residues. The CDR3, as DNA: TGCGCCAGCAGCCAAGAAGGGAGGCTGAAAGCTTCCTTT. It encodes CASSQEGRLKASF.

This clonotype occurred once. The chain carries TRBV12-3 or TRBV12-4 and TRBJ2-2; no reliable D call. Trimming removed 4 bases from V and 11 bases from J, with 23 bases in between. The CDR3 runs 16 residues. The CDR3 DNA is TGTGCCAGCAGTTGGTCGCGGAACTCGAACACCAGAGAGCTGTTTTTT. This encodes CASSWSRNSNTRELFF.

On this clonotype: A read error may be the cause here, since a much bigger clone is one base away. The V call is TRBV30, the J call TRBJ2-7; D not certain. CDR1 GTSNPN and CDR2 SVGIG come from the germline V gene (reference sequence). The CDR3 covers 13 residues. CDR3 region: CTWSVSADYEQYF. CDR3 coding DNA: TGTACCTGGAGTGTATCGGCAGACTACGAGCAGTACTTC.

This chain uses TRBV28 with TRBJ1-1; 7 bases fit TRBD1. The V gene end was trimmed by 5 bases and the J gene end by 3 bases; junction bases not matched to a gene: 15. This CDR3 has 17 amino acids. Per the germline V gene, CDR1 is MDHEN and CDR2 is SYDVKM. CDR3: CASSGGGRGGFYTEAFF. The CDR3 nucleotides read TGTGCCAGCAGTGGAGGGGGTCGAGGGGGCTTCTACACTGAAGCTTTCTTT.

Of note for this clonotype: The conserved phenylalanine or tryptophan is not found at the CDR3 terminus, so this likely reflects a read error. The rearrangement uses TRBV6-5 and TRBJ2-5, with 7 bases matching TRBD2. The V gene's germline CDR1 is MNHEY and CDR2 SVGAGI. The CDR3 contains 16 residues. The CDR3 DNA reads as TGTGACAGCAGTTACTCGCTTGGGGAGGGTGAAGAGACCCAGTACATC. It specifies CDSSYSLGEGEETQYI.

The genes are TRBV12-3 or TRBV12-4 and TRBJ1-6, with D possibly matching TRBD1 (6 bases). Trimming shortened V by 7 bases and J by 10 bases, and 20 bases separated the two germline ends. This CDR3 has 15 residues. CDR3 nucleotides: TGTGCCAGCACTATCTCGAAGGGGGGCAGATCACCCCTCCACTTT. Translating it yields CASTISKGGRSPLHF.

With respect to this clonotype: This could be a read error, since a much larger clone is one nucleotide away. The chain is built from TRBV24-1 and TRBJ2-1; D may be TRBD2 (6 bases). Per the germline V gene, CDR1 is KGHDR and CDR2 is SFDVKD. This CDR3 has 14 residues. Here the CDR3 reads CATSGSGDVNDQFF. The CDR3 DNA follows: TGTGCCACCAGTGGGTCGGGAGATGTTAATGATCAGTTCTTC.

Details on this clonotype: Sequence at one end of the junction differs from germline and may be a read error. The genes are TRBV7-8 and TRBJ1-2; 7 bases are a match to TRBD1. The length of the CDR3 is 16 residues. Germline V CDR1 and CDR2: SGHVS, FQNEAQ. CDR3 in DNA: TGTGACAGCAGCCTCCAAAGACAGGGTACTGACTATGGCTACACCTTC. Translating it yields CDSSLQRQGTDYGYTF.

Ten or more counts support this clonotype. The CDR3 region is CASSGGTGLETQYF. The CDR3 DNA reads as TGCGCCAGCAGCGGCGGAACGGGGTTAGAGACCCAGTACTTC. The chain couples TRBV5-1 to TRBJ2-5, with D tentatively TRBD2 (5 bases). With 4 bases removed from V and 4 bases from J, the gap between germline ends came to 14 bases. Germline assignment: CDR1 SGHRS and CDR2 YFSETQ. This CDR3 is built from 14 residues.

Note on this clonotype: Since no conserved phenylalanine or tryptophan closes the CDR3, a read error is the likely cause. The chain uses TRBV28 and TRBJ1-1, with 8 bases matching TRBD1. The CDR3 is 13 residues long. Germline assignment: CDR1 MDHEN and CDR2 SYDVKM. The V segment lost 5 bases and the J segment 5 bases; nucleotides outside the gene matches: 4. CDR3 DNA sequence: TGTGCCAGCAGTATACAGGGGGAGACTGAAGCTTTCTCT. Translating it yields CASSIQGETEAFS.

This clonotype was recorded only once. This may arise from a read error, as a much more abundant clone is one base away. The V gene is TRBV20-1, the J gene TRBJ2-7, with 7 bases fitting TRBD1. The ends lost 6 bases at V and 3 bases at J; junction bases unmatched: 8. Germline V gives CDR1 DFQATT, CDR2 SNEGSKA (reference sequence). The CDR3 covers 13 residues. This CDR3 reads CSAESGQYYEQYF. CDR3 DNA sequence: TGCAGTGCAGAATCGGGACAGTACTACGAGCAGTACTTC.

This clonotype has a single count. An end of the junction does not agree with germline; a read error may underlie this. The chain employs TRBV29-1 and TRBJ2-2; TRBD2 is a possible D gene (5 bases). The germline V gene has CDR1 SQVTM and CDR2 ANQGSEA. This CDR3 is built from 15 residues. CDR3 bases: TGCAGCACCCTAAGTAGCCTAGAGAACACCGGGAAGCTGTTTTTT. This gives the protein CSTLSSLENTGKLFF.

The chain uses TRBV5-1 and TRBJ1-1, with 9 bases that match TRBD1. CDR3 length: 18 residues. Germline V lookup: CDR1 SGHRS, CDR2 YFSETQ. The V gene end was trimmed by 6 bases and the J gene end by 6 bases; junction bases not matched to a gene: 21. In DNA form, the CDR3 reads TGCGCCAGCAACTTTCTTCTTCCGGGACAGGGTATCTTCCCTGAAGCTTTCTTT. This gives the protein CASNFLLPGQGIFPEAFF.

Turning to this clonotype: Mismatch with germline at one junction end may stem from a read error. This chain joins TRBV5-1 and TRBJ2-3, with 9 bases identical to TRBD2. The CDR3 is 14 amino acids. Per germline, CDR1 SGHRS and CDR2 YFSETQ. The CDR3 region is CACSDLAGRDTQYF. The DNA for the CDR3 is TGCGCCTGCAGTGACCTAGCGGGAAGAGATACGCAGTATTTT.

By its share, this clonotype is medium-sized (0.01 to 0.1%). The chain carries TRBV4-1 and TRBJ1-1; no reliable D call. The V gene's germline CDR1 is MGHRA and CDR2 YSYEKL. Trimming stripped 1 base from V and 10 bases from J, with 7 bases between. This CDR3 has 11 residues. The CDR3, as DNA: TGCGCCAGCAGCCAAGGGGGAGGAGCTTTCTTT. Its translation: CASSQGGGAFF.

Many counts were recorded for this clonotype. CDR3 DNA: TGTGCCAGCGCCACGAGTGGACTAGGCCGTGAGACCCAGTACTTC. Protein sequence: CASATSGLGRETQYF. The chain combines TRBV12-3 or TRBV12-4 with TRBJ2-5; 7 nucleotides line up with TRBD2. Unmatched junction bases numbered 14, after V lost 8 bases and J lost 5 bases. This CDR3 comprises 15 residues.

This clonotype was recorded many times. The V call is TRBV5-1, the J call TRBJ2-7; 7 bases are shared with TRBD1. V shed 4 bases and J 3 bases; nucleotides not matched to a gene: 10. CDR3 size: 15 residues. Germline V gene sequence: CDR1 SGHRS, CDR2 YFSETQ. Here the CDR3 DNA reads TGCGCCAGCAGCACCGGACAGGACCACGGCTACGAGCAGTACTTC. The encoded protein is CASSTGQDHGYEQYF.

V and J are TRBV11-2 and TRBJ1-2; D may be TRBD1 (6 bases). CDR1 and CDR2 (germline): SGHAT, FQNNGV. V was trimmed by 7 bases and J by 4 bases, leaving 19 bases between them. The CDR3 is made up of 15 amino acids. CDR3 amino acids: CASTLARQGPYGYTF. CDR3 nucleotide sequence: TGTGCCAGCACCCTGGCCCGGCAGGGGCCCTATGGCTACACCTTC.

Worth noting for this clonotype: The junction departs from germline at one end; a sequencing error may be responsible. The rearrangement links TRBV12-3 or TRBV12-4 to TRBJ2-7; the match to TRBD2 covers 11 bases. The CDR3 runs 15 residues. In DNA, the CDR3 is TGTGTCAGCAGCTTGACTAGCGGGACGGTCTTCGAGCAGCACTTC. It encodes CVSSLTSGTVFEQHF.

This clonotype occurred many times. The DNA for the CDR3 is TGTGCCAGCAGTCTCAGGGGGAACATTGAGACCCAGTACTTC. It codes for CASSLRGNIETQYF. The chain employs TRBV28 and TRBJ2-5; 7 bases match TRBD1. The germline CDR1 and CDR2 sequences are MDHEN and SYDVKM. V lost 5 bases, J lost 5 bases, and 8 bases stayed unmatched. There are 14 residues in the CDR3.

On this clonotype itself: With a much larger clone just one base away, this may be a read error. V and J are TRBV5-6 and TRBJ2-7; the D is unclear. Trimming removed 4 bases at V and 5 bases at J, with 13 bases between. The germline CDR1 and CDR2 sequences are SGHDT and YYEEEE. This CDR3 is built from 13 residues. The CDR3 nucleotides read TGTGCCAGCAGCAGAATTCAGATCGACGAGCAGTACTTC. This sequence encodes CASSRIQIDEQYF.

With regard to this clonotype: One end of the junction does not line up with germline, which may come from a read error. The V and J genes are TRBV5-1 and TRBJ2-7; the match to TRBD2 covers 7 bases. Germline assignment: CDR1 SGHRS and CDR2 YFSETQ. The CDR3 covers 11 residues. Written as DNA, the CDR3 is TGCGTCAGCGGGACTTCGCAGGAGCAGTACTTC. Its translation: CVSGTSQEQYF.

Worth noting for this clonotype: Its ends do not fully match the called genes, so a read error is possible. The chain links TRBV6-5 to TRBJ2-7; D perhaps matches TRBD2 (6 bases). CDR1 and CDR2 (germline): MNHEY, SVGAGI. The CDR3 is 15 amino acids. In DNA form, the CDR3 reads TGTGTCAGCAACACGCAAGTGGAGGGACCCTACGATCAGTACTTC. Its translation is CVSNTQVEGPYDQYF.

To note about this clonotype: One end of the junction fails to match germline, which may point to a read error. The V call is TRBV6-1, the J call TRBJ1-4; possibly TRBD1 for D (5 bases). CDR1 and CDR2 (germline): MNHNS, SASEGT. This CDR3 is 13 amino acids long. The CDR3, as DNA: TGTGCCTGCAGGGACCCTCGGGGCGAAAAACTGTTTTTT. Its translation is CACRDPRGEKLFF.

This clonotype has a handful of counts. The junction shows a germline mismatch at one end, possibly a read error. The chain carries TRBV12-3 or TRBV12-4 and TRBJ2-1; no definite D call. CDR3 size: 10 residues. CDR3 sequence reads: CASGYNERFF. The CDR3, as DNA: TGTGCCAGCGGTTATAATGAGCGGTTCTTC.

This clonotype was recorded a few times. A much bigger clone sits one base away, suggesting this may be a read error. The chain has TRBV6-5 and TRBJ2-2; D unresolved. The germline V gene encodes CDR1 MNHEY and CDR2 SVGAGI. This CDR3 comprises 13 residues. As DNA, the CDR3 is TGTGTCAGCAGTTCGCCCTTCACCGGGGAGCTGTTTTTT. This encodes CVSSSPFTGELFF.

This clonotype occurred many times. The chain links TRBV20-1 to TRBJ2-5, with D perhaps matching TRBD2 (7 bases). The CDR3 covers 14 residues. Germline-derived CDR1 and CDR2 are DFQATT and SNEGSKA (reference sequence). V was pared by 6 bases and J by 2 bases, with 16 bases between. The CDR3 here is CSAKGGGGQETQYF. CDR3 nucleotides: TGCAGTGCAAAAGGGGGGGGAGGACAAGAGACCCAGTACTTC.

This chain links TRBV28 with TRBJ2-4; 8 positions agree with TRBD2. Germline loops: CDR1 MDHEN, CDR2 SYDVKM. V lost 9 bases, J lost 0 bases, and 10 bases stayed unmatched. The CDR3 totals 16 residues. The CDR3 DNA is TGTGCCAGGAGGAGAGCGGGAGATCTAGCCAAAAACATTCAGTACTTC. Translating it yields CARRRAGDLAKNIQYF.

This clonotype was detected many times. This chain connects TRBV30 to TRBJ1-3, with 7 bases fitting TRBD1. The ends lost 8 bases at V and 3 bases at J; junction bases unmatched: 10. The CDR3 runs to 14 residues. Looked up from germline, CDR1 is GTSNPN and CDR2 is SVGIG (reference sequence). The CDR3 loop is CAGGQGEFGNTIYF. CDR3 coding DNA: TGTGCCGGGGGGCAGGGGGAATTTGGAAACACCATATATTTT.

This clonotype was observed many times. The chain employs TRBV5-5 and TRBJ1-1; D unresolved. Deletions cut 4 bases from V and 3 bases from J, with 13 bases between. Per the germline V gene, CDR1 is SGHKS and CDR2 is YYEKEE (reference sequence). There are 14 residues in the CDR3. The CDR3 bases are TGTGCCAGCAGCCGGAGAGGGCAGGACACTGAAGCTTTCTTT. It is translated as CASSRRGQDTEAFF.

This chain joins TRBV6-2 or TRBV6-3 and TRBJ2-3; D gene uncertain. The J call may be mistaken, given a closer DNA end match to TRBJ1-5. Germline V CDR1 and CDR2: MNHEY, SVGEGT. This CDR3 is built from 13 residues. The CDR3 here is CASRLLRQDTQHF. The DNA for the CDR3 is TGTGCCAGCAGGCTACTCAGGCAGGATACGCAGCATTTT.